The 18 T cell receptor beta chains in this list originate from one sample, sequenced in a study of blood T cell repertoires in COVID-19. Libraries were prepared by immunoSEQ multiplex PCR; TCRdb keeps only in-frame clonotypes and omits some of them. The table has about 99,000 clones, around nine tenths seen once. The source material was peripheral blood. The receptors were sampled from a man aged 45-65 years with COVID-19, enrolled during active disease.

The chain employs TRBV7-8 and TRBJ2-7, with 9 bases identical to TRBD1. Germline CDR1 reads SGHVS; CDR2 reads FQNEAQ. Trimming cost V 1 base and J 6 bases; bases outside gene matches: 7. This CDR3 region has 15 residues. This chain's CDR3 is CASSLGGTGLFEQYF. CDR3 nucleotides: TGTGCCAGCAGCTTAGGCGGGACAGGGTTGTTCGAGCAGTACTTC.

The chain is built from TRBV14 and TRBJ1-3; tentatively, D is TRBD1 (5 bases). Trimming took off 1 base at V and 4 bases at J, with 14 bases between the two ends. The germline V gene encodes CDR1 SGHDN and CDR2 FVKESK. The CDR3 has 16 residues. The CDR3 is CASSQGSAGRGNTIYF. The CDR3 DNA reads TGTGCCAGCAGCCAAGGTTCAGCGGGACGGGGAAACACCATATATTTT.

The CDR3 is CASSQEGTGPSPLHF. CDR3 sequence (DNA): TGCGCCAGCAGCCAAGAAGGAACAGGGCCTTCACCCCTCCACTTT. This rearrangement joins TRBV4-1 to TRBJ1-6, with D tentatively TRBD1 (6 bases). The CDR3 consists of 15 residues. Between the trimmed V and J ends, which lost 0 bases and 9 bases, there was a span of 12 bases. Germline lookup yields CDR1 MGHRA and CDR2 YSYEKL.

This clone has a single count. The CDR3 DNA follows: TGTGCCAGCAGCTTGGTTATTCTAGCGGATCAAGAGACCCAGTACTTC. This gives the protein CASSLVILADQETQYF. The chain joins TRBV5-8 to TRBJ2-5; 7 positions agree with TRBD2. V shed 0 bases and J 2 bases; nucleotides not matched to a gene: 7. The CDR3 runs to 16 residues. The germline V gene encodes CDR1 SGHTS and CDR2 YDEGEE.

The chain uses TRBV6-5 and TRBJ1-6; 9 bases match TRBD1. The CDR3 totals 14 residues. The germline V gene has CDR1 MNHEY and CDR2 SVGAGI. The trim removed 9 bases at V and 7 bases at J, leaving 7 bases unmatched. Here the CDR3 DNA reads TGTGCCAGTGGACAGGGGAGTTCCAATTCACCCCTCCACTTT. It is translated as CASGQGSSNSPLHF.

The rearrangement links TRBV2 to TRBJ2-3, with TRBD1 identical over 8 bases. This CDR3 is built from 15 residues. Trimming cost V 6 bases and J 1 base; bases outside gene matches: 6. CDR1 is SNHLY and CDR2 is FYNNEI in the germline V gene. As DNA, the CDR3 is TGTGCCAGCAGCGGACAGGGTATGGGCACAGATACGCAGTATTTT. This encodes CASSGQGMGTDTQYF. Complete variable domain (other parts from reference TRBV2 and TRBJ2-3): EPEVTQTPSHQVTQMGQEVILRCVPISNHLYFYWYRQILGQKVEFLVSFYNNEISEKSEIFDDQFSVERPDGSNFTLKIRSTKLEDSAMYFCASSGQGMGTDTQYFGPGTRLTVL.

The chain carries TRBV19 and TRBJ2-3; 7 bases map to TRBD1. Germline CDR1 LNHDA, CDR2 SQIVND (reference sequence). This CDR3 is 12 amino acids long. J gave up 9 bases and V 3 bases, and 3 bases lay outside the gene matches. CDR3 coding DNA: TGTGCCAGTAGTATCTCGACAGGGACGCAGTATTTT. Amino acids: CASSISTGTQYF.

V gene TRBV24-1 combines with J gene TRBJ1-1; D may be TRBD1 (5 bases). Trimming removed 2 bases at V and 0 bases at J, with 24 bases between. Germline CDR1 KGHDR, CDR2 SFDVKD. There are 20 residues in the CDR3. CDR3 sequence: CATSDYRTRTVVGMNTEAFF. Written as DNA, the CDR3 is TGTGCCACCAGTGATTACCGGACAAGGACGGTGGTCGGAATGAACACTGAAGCTTTCTTT.

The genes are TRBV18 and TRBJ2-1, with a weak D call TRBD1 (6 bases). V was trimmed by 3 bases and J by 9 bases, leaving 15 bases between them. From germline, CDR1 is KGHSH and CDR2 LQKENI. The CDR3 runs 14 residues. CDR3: CASSPQQGGAEQFF. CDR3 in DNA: TGTGCCAGCTCACCCCAACAGGGTGGTGCTGAGCAGTTCTTC.

CDR3 nucleotides: TGTGCCAGTAGCCCCTACAGTTATACTAATGAAAAACTGTTTTTT. Amino acids: CASSPYSYTNEKLFF. The chain combines TRBV19 with TRBJ1-4; D gene unclear. Trimming stripped 6 bases from V and 2 bases from J, with 13 bases between. This CDR3 is built from 15 residues. Germline CDR1 and CDR2: LNHDA and SQIVND (reference sequence).

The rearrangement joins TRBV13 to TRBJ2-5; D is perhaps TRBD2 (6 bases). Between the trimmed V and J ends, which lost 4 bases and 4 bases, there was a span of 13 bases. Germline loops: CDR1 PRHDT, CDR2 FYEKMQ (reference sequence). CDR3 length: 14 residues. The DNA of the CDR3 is TGTGCCAGCAGCTCCCCCCTGGAGGGAGAGACCCAGTACTTC. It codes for CASSSPLEGETQYF.

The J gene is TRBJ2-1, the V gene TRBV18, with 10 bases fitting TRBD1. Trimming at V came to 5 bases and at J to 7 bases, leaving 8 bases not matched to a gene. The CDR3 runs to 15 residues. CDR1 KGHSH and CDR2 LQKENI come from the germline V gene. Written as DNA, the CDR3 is TGTGCCAGCTCATCAATGACAGGGGGCGGGAATGAGCAGTTCTTC. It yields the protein CASSSMTGGGNEQFF.

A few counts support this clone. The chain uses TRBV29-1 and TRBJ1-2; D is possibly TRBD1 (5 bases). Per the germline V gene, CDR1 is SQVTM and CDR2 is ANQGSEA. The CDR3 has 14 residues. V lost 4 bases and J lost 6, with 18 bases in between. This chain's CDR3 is CSVAQGWKRNGYTF. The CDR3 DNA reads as TGCAGCGTTGCCCAGGGCTGGAAGAGAAATGGCTACACCTTC.

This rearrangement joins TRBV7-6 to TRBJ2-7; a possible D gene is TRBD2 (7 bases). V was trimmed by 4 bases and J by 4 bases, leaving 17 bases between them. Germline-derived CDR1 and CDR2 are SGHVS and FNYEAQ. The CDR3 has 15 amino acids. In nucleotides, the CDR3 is TGTGCCAGCAGCTACGAGGGGGGGGCTTGGTACGAGCAGTACTTC. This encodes CASSYEGGAWYEQYF.

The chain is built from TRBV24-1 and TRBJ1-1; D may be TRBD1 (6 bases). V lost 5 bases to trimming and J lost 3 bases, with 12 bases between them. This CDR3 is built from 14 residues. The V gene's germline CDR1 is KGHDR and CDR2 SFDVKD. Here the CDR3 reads CATSGQGMDTEAFF. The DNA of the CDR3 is TGTGCCACCAGTGGCCAGGGGATGGACACTGAAGCTTTCTTT.

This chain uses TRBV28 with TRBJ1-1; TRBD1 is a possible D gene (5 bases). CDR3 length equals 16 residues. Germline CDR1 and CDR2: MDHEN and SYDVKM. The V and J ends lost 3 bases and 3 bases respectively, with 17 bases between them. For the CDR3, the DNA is TGTGCCAGCAGTTTCCCCCTGGGGGGGAGGTACACTGAAGCTTTCTTT. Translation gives CASSFPLGGRYTEAFF.

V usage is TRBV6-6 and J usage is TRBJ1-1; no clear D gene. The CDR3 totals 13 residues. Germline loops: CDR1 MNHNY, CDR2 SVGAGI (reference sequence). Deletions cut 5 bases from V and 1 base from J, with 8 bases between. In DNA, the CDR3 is TGTGCCAGCAGTACATCAGGGAACACTGAAGCTTTCTTT. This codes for CASSTSGNTEAFF.

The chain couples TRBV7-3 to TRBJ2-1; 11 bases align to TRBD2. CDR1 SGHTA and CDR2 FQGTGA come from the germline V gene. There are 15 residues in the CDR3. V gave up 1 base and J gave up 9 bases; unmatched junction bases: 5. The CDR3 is CASSLIAGGPIEQFF. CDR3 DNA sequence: TGTGCCAGCAGCTTAATAGCGGGGGGGCCGATTGAGCAGTTCTTC.